This TCR beta chain was captured by sequencing in a study of patients and donors after allogeneic stem cell transplantation. Germline V CDR1 and CDR2: MNHEY, SVGEGT. The CDR3 covers 15 residues. V was clipped by 0 bases and J by 1 base, with 8 bases between them. This clonotype was picked up one time. Each CDR3 protein gets one entry after TCRdb re-called the RT-PCR reads with MiXCR. The table lists 200,000 to 250,000 distinct CDR3 sequences, less than 50% of them singletons. What was sequenced was blood, either unsorted or a sorted T cell fraction (not recorded which). This TCR came from a human donor who was either an allogeneic HSCT recipient or a stem cell or donor lymphocyte infusion donor (not recorded which). It is not recorded whose cells these are; they may come from a transplant donor. The chain carries TRBV6-2 or TRBV6-3 and TRBJ2-3; D gene uncertain. CDR3 sequence reads: CASSYSKARTDTQYF. CDR3 sequence (DNA): TGTGCCAGCAGTTACTCGAAAGCCCGCACAGATACGCAGTATTTT.